This paragraph reports one TCR beta chain. As yet, its antigen is unknown. Sequencing used immunoSEQ multiplex PCR; TCRdb keeps in-frame clones, though not all of them. The sample lists roughly 150,000 clones, around 93% occurring once. This sample stems from a study of T cell responses to AZD1222 COVID-19 vaccine. Study-wide background: Second-dose recipients at about 4 or about 12 weeks were treated as one pooled group. Study-wide findings and caveats: Nearly half of spike-specific TCRs reportedly target variant regions that are unmutated in the B.1.351 and B.1.1.7 variants. Most donors were white British, females outnumbered males, and clonal diversity was possibly underestimated. Spike regions recognized by vaccine-associated CD4 TCRs spanned the protein, led by 160-218 and 743-854.

The CDR3 consists of 15 residues. Germline assignment: CDR1 SNHLY and CDR2 FYNNEI. The V and J ends lost 6 bases and 6 bases respectively, with 19 bases between them. Source: peripheral blood, taken on day 0 of AZD1222 vaccination. The clonotype originates from an adult in good health. The J gene is TRBJ2-3, the V gene TRBV2; D possibly uses TRBD1 or TRBD2 (6 bases each). CDR3 sequence: CASSEIGGPRDTQYF. CDR3 in DNA: TGTGCCAGCAGCGAAATTGGGGGGCCCCGTGATACGCAGTATTTT.